This TCR beta chain was observed in a study of human T cells and chemical hapten exposure. Whole-study findings and limits: Those TCRs sitting above 1 in 1000 frequency stayed the same with DPC sensitization.

Noted time point: healthy volunteer bleed at 2 weeks. Total RNA was isolated from unfractionated whole blood. From the RACE reads, TCRdb called clonotypes with MiXCR, one entry per CDR3 protein. The table has 100,000 to 150,000 distinct CDR3 sequences, 8.5% to 9.5% seen once. This clonotype has at least ten counts. Its antigen is currently unknown. V lost 3 bases to trimming and J lost 4 bases, with 9 bases between them. The CDR3 spans 13 residues. The germline V gene encodes CDR1 KGHSH and CDR2 LQKENI. This chain links TRBV18 with TRBJ2-5; weak D call: TRBD1 (6 bases). The sequencing sample was made of whole blood. The sequence came from a male donor in good health. Some clones in this sample may be carry-over from other donors' samples. The CDR3, as DNA: TGTGCCAGCTCACCCGGGACACTAGAGACCCAGTACTTC. Translating gives CASSPGTLETQYF. The full variable domain, with the rest looked up from reference TRBV18 and TRBJ2-5, is NAGVMQNPRHLVRRRGQEARLRCSPMKGHSHVYWYRQLPEEGLKFMVYLQKENIIDESGMPKERFSAEFPKEGPSILRIQQVVRGDSAAYFCASSPGTLETQYFGPGTRLLVL.